The rows below give T cell receptor beta chains drawn from one sample of a study of blood T cell repertoires in COVID-19. The repertoire was sequenced with immunoSEQ multiplex PCR; TCRdb's copy has only in-frame clones and lacks some. The sample carries around 100,000 clones, less than 85% recorded once. The sample consisted of peripheral blood. The receptors here all came from a man between 65 and 85 years old with active or convalescent COVID-19. The CDR3 runs from the conserved cysteine through the conserved F or W. D genes are given only for firm matches. Only part of the rows carry a size: once, few, many, or a class if the clone is expanded.

-	TRBV6-5	16	TRBJ1-4	TRBD1	CASSYSTGTGNEKLFF	TGTGCCAGCAGTTACTCGACCGGGACAGGAAATGAAAAACTGTTTTTT
-	TRBV5-1	15	TRBJ1-2	-	CASSLVGGEGYGYTF	TGCGCCAGCAGCTTGGTAGGGGGGGAAGGCTATGGCTACACCTTC
-	TRBV6-5	15	TRBJ2-1	TRBD2	CASSLGTSGYNEQFF	TGTGCCAGCAGTCTTGGGACTAGCGGGTACAATGAGCAGTTCTTC
-	TRBV5-6	16	TRBJ2-7	TRBD1	CASSYYETGGTYEQYF	TGTGCCAGCAGCTATTACGAGACAGGGGGCACCTACGAGCAGTACTTC
-	TRBV6-5	14	TRBJ2-7	TRBD1	CASSGRTGGYEQYF	TGTGCCAGCAGCGGACGGACAGGCGGCTACGAGCAGTACTTC
few	TRBV15	18	TRBJ2-3	TRBD1	CATSRPAAGTGFTDTQYF	TGTGCCACCAGCAGACCGGCCGCCGGGACAGGATTCACAGATACGCAGTATTTT
few	TRBV3-1/TRBV3-2	13	TRBJ1-2	TRBD1	CASSQGQGAGYTF	TGTGCCAGCAGCCAGGGACAGGGGGCTGGCTACACCTTC
few	TRBV19	14	TRBJ1-1	-	CASSNTGRATEAFF	TGTGCCAGTAGTAATACAGGGAGGGCCACTGAAGCTTTCTTT
-	TRBV19	15	TRBJ1-2	TRBD1	CASRPTGGAFYGYTF	TGTGCCAGTAGGCCGACAGGGGGCGCCTTCTATGGCTACACCTTC
-	TRBV14	13	TRBJ1-1	-	CASSRDRNTEAFF	TGTGCCAGCAGCCGCGACAGGAACACTGAAGCTTTCTTT
once	TRBV21-1	16	TRBJ1-2	-	CASSSGVTSLGDGYTF	TGTGCCAGCAGTTCAGGGGTCACCTCCCTGGGAGATGGCTACACCTTC
-	TRBV3-1/TRBV3-2	15	TRBJ1-2	TRBD1	CASSHSGQGAGGYTF	TGTGCCAGCAGCCACTCGGGACAGGGGGCTGGTGGCTACACCTTC
medium-sized	TRBV18	15	TRBJ1-2	TRBD1	CASSPPGQGEHGYTF	TGTGCCAGCTCACCACCGGGACAGGGGGAGCATGGCTACACCTTC
-	TRBV6-5	13	TRBJ2-7	-	CATLTPGSYEQYF	TGTGCCACCCTAACTCCAGGGTCCTACGAGCAGTACTTC
-	TRBV27	18	TRBJ2-3	TRBD2	CASSPGTSGREGTDTQYF	TGTGCCAGCAGCCCCGGGACTAGCGGGAGGGAAGGCACAGATACGCAGTATTTT
-	TRBV2	13	TRBJ1-1	TRBD1	CASSDEGQVEAFF	TGTGCCAGCAGTGATGAGGGACAGGTTGAAGCTTTCTTT
-	TRBV10-3	16	TRBJ2-1	TRBD2	CAISESSGGVYNEQFF	TGTGCCATCAGTGAGTCCAGCGGGGGGGTTTACAATGAGCAGTTCTTC
few	TRBV5-1	13	TRBJ2-7	-	CASSEGSSYEQYF	TGCGCCAGCAGCGAAGGGAGCTCCTACGAGCAGTACTTC
once	TRBV11-1	13	TRBJ1-1	-	CASSILRNTEAFF	TGTGCCAGCAGCATATTGCGGAACACTGAAGCTTTCTTT
-	TRBV7-9	15	TRBJ1-2	TRBD1	CASSLEGQGNYGYTF	TGTGCCAGCAGCTTAGAGGGACAGGGTAACTATGGCTACACCTTC
-	TRBV4-1	14	TRBJ1-6	-	CASSQDGGSSPLHF	TGCGCCAGCAGCCAAGACGGGGGAAGTTCACCCCTCCACTTT
-	TRBV27	15	TRBJ1-4	TRBD1	CASSPNRGGDEKLFF	TGTGCCAGCAGTCCAAACAGGGGGGGAGATGAAAAACTGTTTTTT
-	TRBV5-6	14	TRBJ1-6	-	CASSQRDTYSPLHF	TGTGCCAGCAGCCAACGGGACACCTATTCACCCCTCCACTTT